This TCR beta chain was observed in a study of cytomegalovirus exposure and HLA in healthy donors. Overall study findings and caveats: An observed cluster of highly shared sequence variants was recorded as a likely sequencing artifact. The availability of immune exposure information extended only to CMV serostatus.

The PCR had 60 Vbeta and 13 Jbeta primers. Generated by immunoSEQ multiplex PCR, the TCRdb table keeps only in-frame clones and is missing some. The sample holds 120,000 to 150,000 clones; roughly 80% are singletons and the top ten take approximately 8.3%. Trimming shortened V by 5 bases and J by 3 bases, and 17 bases separated the two germline ends. From germline, CDR1 is MDHEN and CDR2 SYDVKM. This CDR3 comprises 16 residues. Although they were nominally healthy when sampled, donors likely had unrecorded immune exposures. A note on this clone: Its antigen is currently unknown.

The specimen was PBMCs. J is TRBJ1-5 and V is TRBV28; D remains unclear. This sequence originates from a woman in her fifties or sixties in good health and CMV-seropositive. This chain's CDR3 is CASSPRRGVVNQPQHF. CDR3 in DNA: TGTGCCAGCAGTCCCCGGCGCGGCGTTGTCAATCAGCCCCAGCATTTT.